This is a list of T cell receptor beta chains from one sample in a study of CD8 T cells in Susac syndrome. TCRdb reprocessed the immunoSEQ multiplex PCR reads with MiXCR, giving one entry per CDR3 protein. The data hold about 200,000 distinct CDR3 sequences, with roughly 96% observed a single time. The material sequenced was CD4+ T cells from PBMCs. All receptors come from a human donor with multiple sclerosis. Each CDR3 is given with its conserved first and last residue. A D gene is named only where the DNA matches it firmly. Only part of the rows carry a size: once, few, many, or a class if the clone is expanded.

>few|12|TRBV7-6|TRBJ2-7|NA
TGTGCCAGCAGCACCCTCTCCTACGAGCAGTACTTC
CASSTLSYEQYF
>NA|15|TRBV5-1|TRBJ2-1|NA
TGCGCCAGCAGCCCGACTACCCTCCCAGGCAATGAGCAGTTCTTC
CASSPTTLPGNEQFF
>NA|13|TRBV20-1|TRBJ2-2|TRBD1
TGCAGTGCTCGACAGGGGAACACCGGGGAGCTGTTTTTT
CSARQGNTGELFF
>NA|14|TRBV12-3/TRBV12-4|TRBJ1-1|NA
TGTGCCAGCAGTTTAGGGTGGAGGAACACTGAAGCTTTCTTT
CASSLGWRNTEAFF
>NA|13|TRBV12-5|TRBJ2-7|NA
TGTGCTAGTGGCCCCCGACCGGGATACGAGCAGTACTTC
CASGPRPGYEQYF
>NA|16|TRBV5-6|TRBJ1-5|NA
TGTGCCAGCAGCTATGGAGCTCCGGGCACCAATCAGCCCCAGCATTTT
CASSYGAPGTNQPQHF
>once|17|TRBV15|TRBJ1-3|NA
TGTGCCACCAGCAGAGGGGTTACGGGGCCAGGCGGAAACACCATATATTTT
CATSRGVTGPGGNTIYF
>NA|15|TRBV29-1|TRBJ2-2|TRBD2
TGCAGCGTTGGAGGAGGGAGGGGGAACACCGGGGAGCTGTTTTTT
CSVGGGRGNTGELFF
>NA|13|TRBV20-1|TRBJ2-7|TRBD1
TGCAGTGCTGCCCCGGACAGGGTCTACGAGCAGTACTTC
CSAAPDRVYEQYF
>NA|14|TRBV19|TRBJ1-5|TRBD1
TGTGCCAGTATGGGGGGACAGGGACAACAGCCCCAGCATTTT
CASMGGQGQQPQHF
>NA|13|TRBV20-1|TRBJ1-1|NA
TGCAGTGCTAGGCAGGGAGGAGGCACTGAAGCTTTCTTT
CSARQGGGTEAFF
>NA|13|TRBV20-1|TRBJ2-7|NA
TGCAGTGCTCCTCGCGGACACTCCTACGAGCAGTACTTC
CSAPRGHSYEQYF
>NA|14|TRBV9|TRBJ1-5|NA
TGTGCCAGCTCCCCCGAAGTGGGCAATCAGCCCCAGCATTTT
CASSPEVGNQPQHF
>NA|13|TRBV20-1|TRBJ1-2|NA
TGCAGTGCTAGAGCCGACAGTAACTATGGCTACACCTTC
CSARADSNYGYTF
>once|12|TRBV29-1|TRBJ2-3|NA
TGCAGCGTCCGACAATTGGCAGATACGCAGTATTTT
CSVRQLADTQYF
>once|15|TRBV3-1|TRBJ1-1|NA
TGTGCCAGCAGCCAAGAACAGGGAGAAAACACTGAAGCTTTCTTT
CASSQEQGENTEAFF
>NA|15|TRBV9|TRBJ2-1|NA
TGTGCCAGCAGCGTAGGAGGGGAGAATTACGATGAGCAGTTCTTC
CASSVGGENYDEQFF
>NA|13|TRBV29-1|TRBJ1-2|NA
TGCAGCGGGTTTTTGGGCCGGGGTCGTGGCTACACCTTC
CSGFLGRGRGYTF
>NA|14|TRBV20-1|TRBJ2-2|NA
TGCAGTGCTAGAATCAGGGGGAACACCGGGGAGCTGTTTTTT
CSARIRGNTGELFF
>NA|16|TRBV24-1|TRBJ2-7|TRBD2
TGTGCCACCAGTGGAAGGGGTAGCGGGAGCTCCTACGAGCAGTACTTC
CATSGRGSGSSYEQYF
>NA|18|TRBV28|TRBJ2-7|TRBD1
TGTGCCAGCAGTTTACTCCCGGGACAGGGGGCCGGGTCCTACGAGCAGTACTTC
CASSLLPGQGAGSYEQYF
>NA|14|TRBV27|TRBJ1-5|NA
TGTGCCAGCAGTTTAGGCAGGGTGGGTCAGCCCCAGCATTTT
CASSLGRVGQPQHF
>few|11|TRBV29-1|TRBJ1-1|NA
TGCAGTGTCGCGGGGGACACTGAAGCTTTCTTT
CSVAGDTEAFF
>few|12|TRBV20-1|TRBJ1-1|TRBD1
TGCAGTGTTGGGGACAGGGTGACTGAAGCTTTCTTT
CSVGDRVTEAFF
>NA|14|TRBV11-1|TRBJ2-5|NA
TGTGCCAGCAGCCCCGGGTCAGGGACACAGACCCAGTACTTC
CASSPGSGTQTQYF
>NA|14|TRBV3-1|TRBJ2-7|TRBD2
TGTGCCAGCAGCCAAGGACTAGCTGGTGTTTCGCAGTACTTC
CASSQGLAGVSQYF
>NA|14|TRBV11-2|TRBJ1-4|NA
TGTGCCAGCAGCTTAGTAGCGCGAGGGAAAAAACTGTTTTTT
CASSLVARGKKLFF
>NA|16|TRBV24-1|TRBJ2-1|NA
TGTGCCACCAGTGATCGAGGGGCGCCATTCCCCAATGAGCAGTTCTTC
CATSDRGAPFPNEQFF
>NA|13|TRBV27|TRBJ2-7|NA
TGTGCCAGCAGTTTAGGGGGGAGGTACGAGCAGTACTTC
CASSLGGRYEQYF
>few|11|TRBV2|TRBJ1-2|NA
TGTGCCAGCAGCGCTTCGGGTATCGGCATATTC
CASSASGIGIF
>NA|15|TRBV30|TRBJ2-2|NA
TGTGCCTGGAGTGAGAGCTTGGGTAGCACCGGGGAGCTGTTTTTT
CAWSESLGSTGELFF
>NA|11|TRBV20-1|TRBJ2-1|NA
TGCAGTGCTAGAGGATGGAATGAGCAGTTCTTC
CSARGWNEQFF
>NA|13|TRBV7-9|TRBJ2-1|NA
TGTGCCAGCACCCCTAAAGGGTACAATGAGCAGTTCTTC
CASTPKGYNEQFF
>NA|13|TRBV30|TRBJ1-2|NA
TGTGCCTGGAGTCCCGGGGGTGGCTATGGCTACACCTTC
CAWSPGGGYGYTF
>NA|16|TRBV29-1|TRBJ2-5|TRBD2
TGCAGCGTGCCTACTACCTCGGCGGGAGAAGGGGAGACCCAGTACTTC
CSVPTTSAGEGETQYF
>NA|17|TRBV12-3/TRBV12-4|TRBJ2-6|NA
TGTGCCAGCAGTTTCCGGGACGGCCGCTCTGGGGCCAACGTCCTGACTTTC
CASSFRDGRSGANVLTF
>NA|15|TRBV30|TRBJ1-2|TRBD1
TGTGCCTGGAGTTATAAGGGACAGGGCGTCGCGGGCTACACCTTC
CAWSYKGQGVAGYTF
>NA|13|TRBV12-3/TRBV12-4|TRBJ1-5|NA
TGTGCCAGCAGTCAAGTTAGCAATCAGCCCCAGCATTTT
CASSQVSNQPQHF
>NA|14|TRBV2|TRBJ2-7|TRBD1
TGTGCCAGCAGTCGGGACAGGGCGTACTACGAGCAGTACTTC
CASSRDRAYYEQYF
>NA|14|TRBV29-1|TRBJ2-7|TRBD1
TGCAGCGTCGTAACGACAGGGGGATCGTACGAGCAGTACTTC
CSVVTTGGSYEQYF
>NA|12|TRBV3-1|TRBJ2-2|NA
TGTGCCAGCAGCCAAATTAGAGGGGAGCTGTTTTTT
CASSQIRGELFF
>NA|11|TRBV19|TRBJ2-3|NA
TGTGCCAGTGCGATCGGAGATACGCAGTATTTT
CASAIGDTQYF
>NA|15|TRBV12-5|TRBJ2-7|NA
TGTGCTAGTGGTTTTCCCGACAGAGAATACGAGTTGCAGTACTTC
CASGFPDREYELQYF
>NA|15|TRBV20-1|TRBJ2-5|TRBD2
TGCAGTGCTAGAGCATCAGCGGGGGGGCCCGAGACCCAGTACTTC
CSARASAGGPETQYF
>NA|13|TRBV11-2|TRBJ2-1|NA
TGTGCCAGCAGCCCCGATTCGACGGCGGGGCAGTTCTTC
CASSPDSTAGQFF
>NA|12|TRBV3-1|TRBJ1-2|NA
TGTGCCAGCAAAGAGAGGGGGTATGGCTACACCTTC
CASKERGYGYTF
>NA|14|TRBV12-5|TRBJ2-7|TRBD1
TGTGCTAGTGGTTTTTGGGACAGCCCCTACGAGCAGTACTTC
CASGFWDSPYEQYF
>NA|16|TRBV18|TRBJ1-3|TRBD1
TGTGCCAGCTCGGCGGACAGGGGGCGCGTATCGGACACCATATATTTT
CASSADRGRVSDTIYF
>NA|11|TRBV7-3|TRBJ2-1|NA
TGTGCCAGCAGCTTGGGGGCCCCGCAGTTCTTC
CASSLGAPQFF